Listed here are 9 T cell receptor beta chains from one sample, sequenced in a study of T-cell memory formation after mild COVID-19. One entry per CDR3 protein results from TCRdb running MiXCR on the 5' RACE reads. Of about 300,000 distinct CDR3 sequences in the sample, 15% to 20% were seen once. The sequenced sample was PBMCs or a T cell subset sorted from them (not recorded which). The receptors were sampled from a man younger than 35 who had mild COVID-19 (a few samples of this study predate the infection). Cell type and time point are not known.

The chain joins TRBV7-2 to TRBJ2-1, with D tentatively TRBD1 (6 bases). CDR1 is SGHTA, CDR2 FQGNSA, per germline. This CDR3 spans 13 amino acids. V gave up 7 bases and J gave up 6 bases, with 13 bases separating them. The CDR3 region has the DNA TGTGCCAGCAACCACAGGGTTCTCAATGAGCAGTTCTTC. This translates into CASNHRVLNEQFF.

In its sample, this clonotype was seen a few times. CDR3 in amino acids: CASSHRGQTNSPLHF. The CDR3 DNA reads as TGCGCCAGCAGCCACCGGGGACAGACAAATTCACCCCTCCACTTT. This sequence joins TRBV4-3 and TRBJ1-6; TRBD1 aligns across 7 bases. CDR1 is LGHNA and CDR2 is YSLEER in the germline V gene. V gave up 3 bases and J gave up 7 bases; unmatched junction bases: 6. CDR3 length: 15 residues.

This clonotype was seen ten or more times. The CDR3 reads CASSIGWGHEQFF. CDR3 sequence (DNA): TGTGCCAGTAGTATCGGCTGGGGCCATGAGCAGTTCTTC. The chain couples TRBV19 to TRBJ2-1, with D perhaps matching TRBD1 (5 bases). Germline loops: CDR1 LNHDA, CDR2 SQIVND (reference sequence). V lost 3 bases to trimming and J lost 8 bases, with 11 bases between them. The CDR3 sequence is 13 residues long.

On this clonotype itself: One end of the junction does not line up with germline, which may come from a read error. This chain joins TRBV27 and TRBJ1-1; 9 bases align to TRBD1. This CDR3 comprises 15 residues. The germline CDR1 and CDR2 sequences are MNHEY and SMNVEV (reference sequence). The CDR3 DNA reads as TGTGCCAGCAGTTCCGGCGGGACAGGGAACACTGAAGATTTCTTT. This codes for CASSSGGTGNTEDFF.

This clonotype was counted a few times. The chain's CDR3 is CASSFPGTGPREQYF. CDR3 DNA: TGTGCCAGCAGTTTTCCCGGGACAGGGCCTCGAGAGCAGTACTTC. The rearrangement uses TRBV6-6 and TRBJ2-7; 9 bases match TRBD1. The CDR3 is 15 amino acids. Germline CDR1 reads MNHNY; CDR2 reads SVGAGI (reference sequence). V lost 4 bases to trimming and J lost 7 bases; unmatched junction nucleotides: 11.

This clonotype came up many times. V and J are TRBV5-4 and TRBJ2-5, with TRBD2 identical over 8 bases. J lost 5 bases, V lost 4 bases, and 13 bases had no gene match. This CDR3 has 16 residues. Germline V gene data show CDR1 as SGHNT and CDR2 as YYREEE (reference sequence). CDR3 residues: CASSPRGGQSRETQYF. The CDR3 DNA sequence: TGTGCCAGCAGCCCCCGGGGGGGGCAAAGCAGGGAGACCCAGTACTTC.

The CDR3 DNA reads as TGCGCCAGCAGCCACGGGGGCATGAACACCGGGGAGCTGTTTTTT. It translates to CASSHGGMNTGELFF. This chain uses TRBV5-1 with TRBJ2-2; D possibly matches TRBD1 or TRBD2 (6 bases each). This CDR3 has 15 amino acids. Germline CDR1 reads SGHRS; CDR2 reads YFSETQ. Trimming pared 4 bases from V and 1 base from J, leaving 11 bases between.

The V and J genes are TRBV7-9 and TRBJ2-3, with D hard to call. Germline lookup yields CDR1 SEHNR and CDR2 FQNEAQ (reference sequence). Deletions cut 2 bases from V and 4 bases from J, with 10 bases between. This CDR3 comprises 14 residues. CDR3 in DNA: TGTGCCAGCAGCTTAATGGGATTCGCAGATACGCAGTATTTT. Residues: CASSLMGFADTQYF.

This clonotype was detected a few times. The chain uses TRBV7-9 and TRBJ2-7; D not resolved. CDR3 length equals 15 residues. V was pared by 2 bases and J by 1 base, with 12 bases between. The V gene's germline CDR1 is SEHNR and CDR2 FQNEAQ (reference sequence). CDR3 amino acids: CASSLSTSQSYEQYF. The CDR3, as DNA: TGTGCCAGCAGCTTATCCACTTCTCAGTCCTACGAGCAGTACTTC. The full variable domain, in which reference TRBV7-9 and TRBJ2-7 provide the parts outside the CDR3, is DTGVSQNPRHKITKRGQNVTFRCDPISEHNRLYWYRQTLGQGPEFLTYFQNEAQLEKSRLLSDRFSAERPKGSFSTLEIQRTEQGDSAMYLCASSLSTSQSYEQYFGPGTRLTVT.